This is a list of T cell receptor beta chains from one sample in a study of blood T cell repertoires in COVID-19. Assay: immunoSEQ multiplex PCR; the TCRdb copy retains only in-frame clones and omits some. The sample has under 200,000 clones; about 87% are singletons. The sequencing sample was made of peripheral blood. Receptors originate from a man aged 60-69 years with COVID-19, enrolled during active disease. Each CDR3 is given with its conserved first and last residue. Fields, in order: J gene, V gene, clone size, D gene, CDR3 protein, CDR3 DNA. A D gene is named only where the DNA matches it firmly. The size field is filled for only some rows; it gives once, few, many or a size class.

j_gene: TRBJ2-7; v_gene: TRBV5-5; abundance: NA; d_gene: TRBD1; CDR3aa: CASSRRQGYEQYF; CDR3nt: TGTGCCAGCAGCCGTAGACAGGGCTACGAGCAGTACTTC
j_gene: TRBJ2-2; v_gene: TRBV6-5; abundance: NA; d_gene: TRBD2; CDR3aa: CASSPGGRAGELFF; CDR3nt: TGTGCCAGCAGCCCGGGCGGGAGGGCCGGGGAGCTGTTTTTT
j_gene: TRBJ1-2; v_gene: TRBV12-3/TRBV12-4; abundance: NA; d_gene: NA; CDR3aa: CASSLDSLYGYTF; CDR3nt: TGTGCCAGCAGTTTGGACAGTCTCTATGGCTACACCTTC
j_gene: TRBJ1-2; v_gene: TRBV2; abundance: few; d_gene: NA; CDR3aa: CASSDLTGSYGYTF; CDR3nt: TGTGCCAGCAGTGATTTGACGGGGAGCTATGGCTACACCTTC
j_gene: TRBJ2-7; v_gene: TRBV28; abundance: NA; d_gene: NA; CDR3aa: CASRQDYNTWEQYF; CDR3nt: TGTGCCAGCAGGCAGGATTACAATACGTGGGAGCAGTACTTC
j_gene: TRBJ2-5; v_gene: TRBV11-2; abundance: NA; d_gene: NA; CDR3aa: CASSFHRTPQETQYF; CDR3nt: TGTGCCAGCAGCTTCCACCGGACACCCCAGGAGACCCAGTACTTC
j_gene: TRBJ1-1; v_gene: TRBV6-5; abundance: NA; d_gene: NA; CDR3aa: CASRDTGMSNTEAFF; CDR3nt: TGTGCCAGCAGGGACACCGGAATGTCGAACACTGAAGCTTTCTTT
j_gene: TRBJ2-2; v_gene: TRBV5-1; abundance: NA; d_gene: NA; CDR3aa: CASRKAGTRGTGELFF; CDR3nt: TGCGCCAGCAGGAAAGCCGGTACTCGGGGCACCGGGGAGCTGTTTTTT
j_gene: TRBJ2-1; v_gene: TRBV6-5; abundance: NA; d_gene: NA; CDR3aa: CASSYSRGGEQFF; CDR3nt: TGTGCCAGCAGTTACTCTAGGGGCGGTGAGCAGTTCTTC
j_gene: TRBJ2-5; v_gene: TRBV28; abundance: NA; d_gene: NA; CDR3aa: CASNGAAQETQYF; CDR3nt: TGTGCCAGCAATGGGGCAGCACAAGAGACCCAGTACTTC
j_gene: TRBJ1-5; v_gene: TRBV5-6; abundance: NA; d_gene: NA; CDR3aa: CASSRARGNLNSNQPQHF; CDR3nt: TGTGCCAGCAGCCGAGCCCGGGGGAACCTGAATAGCAATCAGCCCCAGCATTTT
j_gene: TRBJ1-2; v_gene: TRBV19; abundance: NA; d_gene: NA; CDR3aa: CASSIFNSGDGYTF; CDR3nt: TGTGCCAGTAGTATATTCAATTCGGGGGATGGCTACACCTTC